Shown below are 10 T cell receptor beta chains from a single sample sequenced in a study of T cell repertoires in cytomegalovirus infection. MiXCR was run by TCRdb on the reads, yielding one entry per CDR3 protein. The data contain some 220,000 distinct CDR3 sequences, roughly two fifths of them singletons. Which antigens these TCRs recognize remains unknown. The material sequenced was CD8+ T cells from cultured PBMCs, taken from culture after CMV antigen stimulation. Receptors originate from a human donor in good health (CMV status not recorded). Some clones in this sample may be carry-over from other donors' samples.

The chain has TRBV7-9 and TRBJ2-3; TRBD1 or TRBD2 may be the D gene (5 bases each). Germline V gene lookup returns CDR1 SEHNR and CDR2 FQNEAQ (reference sequence). The CDR3 is 15 residues long. Trimming shortened V by 3 bases and J by 5 bases, and 15 bases separated the two germline ends. The CDR3: CASSFGAETEDTQYF. In DNA, the CDR3 is TGTGCCAGCAGCTTCGGGGCCGAGACTGAAGATACGCAGTATTTT.

The V and J genes are TRBV12-3 or TRBV12-4 and TRBJ2-4; TRBD2 matches at 8 bases. The CDR3 consists of 16 residues. Germline trimming cut 7 bases from V and 7 bases from J; bases unmatched to any gene: 15. In nucleotides, the CDR3 is TGTGCCAGCACCCCGGGGGGGGGCCGGACTTTGAACATTCAGTACTTC. Translated, it gives CASTPGGGRTLNIQYF.

The DNA for the CDR3 is TGTGCCAGTAGTCGTCTACCAGGGAGTTATAGGCAGTTCTTC. As protein: CASSRLPGSYRQFF. The chain carries TRBV19 and TRBJ2-1; D is perhaps TRBD1 or TRBD2 (5 bases each). This CDR3 contains 14 residues. The germline gives CDR1 LNHDA, CDR2 SQIVND (reference sequence). V lost 5 bases and J 12 bases, leaving 20 bases between the germline ends.

V and J are TRBV11-2 and TRBJ2-1; 15 positions match TRBD2. Losses at the gene ends were 5 bases for V and 0 bases for J; bases not matched to a gene: 8. Germline lookup yields CDR1 SGHAT and CDR2 FQNNGV. The CDR3 covers 19 residues. The CDR3 protein is CASSQGLAGGGGSYNEQFF. CDR3 DNA: TGTGCCAGCAGCCAAGGACTAGCGGGGGGGGGGGGCTCCTACAATGAGCAGTTCTTC.

The V call is TRBV7-6, the J call TRBJ2-1; no clear D gene. This CDR3 contains 17 residues. Germline assignment: CDR1 SGHVS and CDR2 FNYEAQ. The V end lost 3 bases, the J end lost 5 bases, and 20 bases lay between the germline ends. Here the CDR3 DNA reads TGTGCCAGCAGCTTTTTACTCGGCGTCCTCGGAAACAATGAGCAGTTCTTC. Its protein is CASSFLLGVLGNNEQFF. The full variable domain, its missing parts supplied by reference TRBV7-6 and TRBJ2-1, is GAGVSQSPRYKVTKRGQDVALRCDPISGHVSLYWYRQALGQGPEFLTYFNYEAQQDKSGLPNDRFSAERPEGSISTLTIQRTEQRDSAMYRCASSFLLGVLGNNEQFFGPGTRLTVL.

V gene TRBV9 combines with J gene TRBJ2-6; D is undetermined. Between the trimmed V and J ends, which lost 4 bases and 0 bases, there was a span of 11 bases. Looked up from germline, CDR1 is SGDLS and CDR2 is YYNGEE. This CDR3 region has 16 residues. The CDR3 loop reads CASSTIRGSGANVLTF. CDR3 DNA sequence: TGTGCCAGCAGCACTATCCGTGGCTCTGGGGCCAACGTCCTGACTTTC.

This clonotype was picked up a small number of times. The chain uses TRBV28 and TRBJ2-3; TRBD2 matches at 8 bases. V lost 7 bases, J lost 3 bases, and 18 bases stayed unmatched. Germline CDR1 is MDHEN and CDR2 is SYDVKM. This CDR3 contains 18 residues. CDR3 protein: CASNQVGWEASGTDTQYF. The CDR3 nucleotides are TGTGCCAGCAATCAAGTTGGCTGGGAGGCTAGCGGGACAGATACGCAGTATTTT.

The chain is built from TRBV19 and TRBJ1-4; D is unclear. The V and J ends lost 7 bases and 0 bases respectively, with 15 bases between them. The CDR3 loop spans 16 amino acids. CDR1 is LNHDA and CDR2 is SQIVND in the germline V gene (reference sequence). CDR3 amino acids: CASTLVAAPTNEKLFF. CDR3 in DNA: TGTGCCAGTACTCTTGTTGCAGCTCCAACTAATGAAAAACTGTTTTTT.

This clonotype was counted between two and nine times. This chain connects TRBV7-4 to TRBJ2-7; D is ambiguous. CDR3 length: 11 amino acids. Germline CDR1 reads SGHVT; CDR2 reads SQSDAQ. With 4 bases removed from V and 10 bases from J, the gap between germline ends came to 11 bases. The CDR3 spells CASSSNSSQYF. The CDR3 region has the DNA TGTGCCAGCAGCTCCAACAGCTCTCAGTACTTC. Full variable domain (rest looked up from reference TRBV7-4 and TRBJ2-7): GAGVSQSPRYKVAKRGRDVALRCDSISGHVTLYWYRQTLGQGSEVLTYSQSDAQRDKSGRPSGRFSAERPERSVSTLKIQRTEQGDSAVYLCASSSNSSQYFGPGTRLTVT.

This clonotype was counted between two and nine times. The chain links TRBV29-1 to TRBJ2-2, with TRBD2 as a possible D gene (6 bases). The V end lost 1 base, the J end lost 6 bases, and 18 bases lay between the germline ends. The V gene's germline CDR1 is SQVTM and CDR2 ANQGSEA. The CDR3 runs to 16 residues. DNA for the CDR3: TGCAGCGTTGAAGGGTCGGCGGGAAGTAAGGCCGGGGAGCTGTTTTTT. This gives the protein CSVEGSAGSKAGELFF.